The text below deals with one TCR beta chain. Antigen unknown. These data belong to a study of cytomegalovirus exposure and HLA in healthy donors. Study-wide context: Per a later analysis, the approximately 600 first-cohort and approximately 120 validation repertoires shared one platform. Whole-study findings and limits: The TCR clusters that emerged in the first cohort tended, a later analysis found, to co-occur in the approximately 110 validation repertoires. The study flagged around 160 TCR beta chains as cytomegalovirus-associated. Reports showed the classifier diagnosing cytomegalovirus status with high specificity and sensitivity.

Looked up from germline, CDR1 is MNHNY and CDR2 is SVGAGI (reference sequence). The CDR3 has 16 residues. Trimming cost V 5 bases and J 6 bases; bases outside gene matches: 7. Sequencing used immunoSEQ multiplex PCR; TCRdb keeps in-frame clones, though not all of them. The repertoire includes some 220,000 clones, 75% to 95% of them detected once, and roughly 1% sits in the top ten. The specimen sequenced was PBMCs. The V and J genes are TRBV6-6 and TRBJ2-7; 16 bases map to TRBD2. This receptor was taken from a woman aged 18 to 35 in good health and CMV-seronegative. This CDR3 is CASSRGTSGRAGEQYF. CDR3 coding DNA: TGTGCCAGCAGTAGAGGGACTAGCGGGAGGGCGGGCGAGCAGTACTTC.